The rows below give T cell receptor beta chains drawn from one sample of a study of shared clonotypes between healthy human individuals. Produced via immunoSEQ multiplex PCR; TCRdb's table is partial and in-frame only. This table has roughly 1.4 million clones, 98% appearing once. Sample: naive CD4+ T cells sorted from blood. These receptors all come from a man aged 25-40 years in good health. Both conserved end residues are part of each CDR3. Some rows have no size entry. The others give once, few or many, or a class for an expanded clone.

CASSLTGGAGQPQHF	-	TRBV7-2	TRBJ1-5
CASSLALGLGGSGELFF	-	TRBV7-9	TRBJ2-2
CASSLRLAGGPLGWTQYF	-	TRBV4-2	TRBJ2-5
CASSYSGQYEQYF	-	TRBV6-5	TRBJ2-7
CASSLFAGQLSYEQYF	-	TRBV27	TRBJ2-7
CASRPSLYNEQFF	-	TRBV27	TRBJ2-1
CASSLGLGTGGYNEQFF	-	TRBV5-1	TRBJ2-1
CASSFRQGGNTIYF	-	TRBV5-5	TRBJ1-3
CASTPGVFPDTQYF	-	TRBV6-5	TRBJ2-3
CASRRDRGGEQYF	-	TRBV2	TRBJ2-7
CASSLRLAGVDTQYF	-	TRBV7-8	TRBJ2-3
CASSLVGSLGYTF	-	TRBV5-4	TRBJ1-2
CASLMRSGDQPQHF	once	TRBV7-2	TRBJ1-5
CASSLVGAGEKLFF	-	TRBV5-4	TRBJ1-4
CASTLRVMSRNEQFF	-	TRBV7-2	TRBJ2-1
CASRLDRQSTDTQYF	once	TRBV19	TRBJ2-3
CASSPQTPAPSYEQYF	once	TRBV5-5	TRBJ2-7
CASSSPRDRDASGQYEQYF	-	TRBV27	TRBJ2-7
CASSPDRGSNQPQHF	-	TRBV6-5	TRBJ1-5
CASSSPGRTEAFF	-	TRBV28	TRBJ1-1
CASSPVPWGFGELFF	once	TRBV4-3	TRBJ2-2
CASSSFLGDRGGETQYF	-	TRBV11-3	TRBJ2-5
CSVEGFNRGGGGTEAFF	once	TRBV29-1	TRBJ1-1
CASSPVSGSGETQYF	-	TRBV18	TRBJ2-5
CASSLGWGTGVDTQYF	-	TRBV7-2	TRBJ2-3
CATPGTGTSGTGELFF	-	TRBV15	TRBJ2-2
CASSSLVLAGGTPGELFF	once	TRBV7-2	TRBJ2-2
CASSPVQPSAGGPGNEQFF	-	TRBV13	TRBJ2-1
CASSQRTSAYSYEQYF	-	TRBV14	TRBJ2-7
CASSTGLAGGSYEQYF	-	TRBV7-6	TRBJ2-7
CASTPGDTQYF	-	TRBV2	TRBJ2-3
CASKEVLNTEAFF	-	TRBV6-5	TRBJ1-1
CASSYEDTQYF	-	TRBV9	TRBJ2-3
CASSSSSTGGKTTGELFF	-	TRBV9	TRBJ2-2
CASSGVAGDYTGELFF	-	TRBV9	TRBJ2-2
CASSETGGRQPQHF	-	TRBV7-9	TRBJ1-5
CASSVSPLAQETQYF	-	TRBV9	TRBJ2-5
CASSPVGRAAPTDTQYF	-	TRBV4-1	TRBJ2-3
CASSLPRGRSGANVLTF	-	TRBV4-1	TRBJ2-6
CASSQGTSVPAPNEQFF	once	TRBV4-3	TRBJ2-1
CASSMEAGEYEQYF	-	TRBV19	TRBJ2-7
CASRVSSGSGNQPQHF	-	TRBV28	TRBJ1-5
CASSWDRGVYNEQFF	-	TRBV7-2	TRBJ2-1
CAISLTESYEQYF	-	TRBV10-3	TRBJ2-7
CARGKDEQYF	-	TRBV2	TRBJ2-7
CAMSGDELTGAAFF	-	TRBV10-3	TRBJ1-1
CASSRPTSGDYNEQFF	-	TRBV5-4	TRBJ2-1
CASSVEGRTEAFF	-	TRBV9	TRBJ1-1
CASSSPSGNTGELFF	-	TRBV5-1	TRBJ2-2
CATSRILGKGLAEYNEQFF	once	TRBV15	TRBJ2-1
CASSQTPGVGYTF	-	TRBV4-1	TRBJ1-2